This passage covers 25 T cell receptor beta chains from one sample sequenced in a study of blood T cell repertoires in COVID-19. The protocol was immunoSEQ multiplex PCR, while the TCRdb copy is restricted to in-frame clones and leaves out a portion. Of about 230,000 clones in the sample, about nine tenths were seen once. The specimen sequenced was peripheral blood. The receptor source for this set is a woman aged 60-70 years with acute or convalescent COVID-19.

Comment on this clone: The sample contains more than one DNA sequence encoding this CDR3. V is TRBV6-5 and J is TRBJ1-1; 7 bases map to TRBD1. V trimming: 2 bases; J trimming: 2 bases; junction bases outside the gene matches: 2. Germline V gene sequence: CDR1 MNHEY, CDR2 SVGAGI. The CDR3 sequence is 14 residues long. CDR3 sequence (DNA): TGTGCCAGCAGTTACAGGGGGCGAAACACTGAAGCTTTCTTT. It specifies CASSYRGRNTEAFF.

The CDR3 coding sequence is TGTGCCAGTAGTTCAGACCCTGGGGAGTATAGCAATCAGCCCCAGCATTTT. Amino acids: CASSSDPGEYSNQPQHF. J is TRBJ1-5 and V is TRBV19, with unresolved D. Trimming took off 5 bases at V and 0 bases at J, with 17 bases between the two ends. CDR3 length: 17 residues. CDR1 LNHDA and CDR2 SQIVND come from the germline V gene (reference sequence).

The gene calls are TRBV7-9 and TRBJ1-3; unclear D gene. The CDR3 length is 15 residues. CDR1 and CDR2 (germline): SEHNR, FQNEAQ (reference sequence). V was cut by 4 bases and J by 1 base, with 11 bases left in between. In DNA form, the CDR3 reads TGTGCCAGCAGCTCCACCACACGATCTGGAAACACCATATATTTT. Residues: CASSSTTRSGNTIYF.

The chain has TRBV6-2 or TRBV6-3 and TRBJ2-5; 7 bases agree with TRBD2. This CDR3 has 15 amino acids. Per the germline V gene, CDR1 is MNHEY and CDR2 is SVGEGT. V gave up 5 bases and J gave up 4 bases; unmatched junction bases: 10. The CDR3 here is CASSLLALVVETQYF. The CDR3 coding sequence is TGTGCCAGCAGTCTACTAGCGTTGGTGGTAGAGACCCAGTACTTC.

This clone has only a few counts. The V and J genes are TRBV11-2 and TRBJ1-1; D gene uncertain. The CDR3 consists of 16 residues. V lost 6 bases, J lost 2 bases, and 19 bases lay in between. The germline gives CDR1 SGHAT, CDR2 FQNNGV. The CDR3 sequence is CASRRGQAGVNTEAFF. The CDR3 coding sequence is TGTGCCAGCAGACGAGGGCAGGCGGGTGTAAACACTGAAGCTTTCTTT.

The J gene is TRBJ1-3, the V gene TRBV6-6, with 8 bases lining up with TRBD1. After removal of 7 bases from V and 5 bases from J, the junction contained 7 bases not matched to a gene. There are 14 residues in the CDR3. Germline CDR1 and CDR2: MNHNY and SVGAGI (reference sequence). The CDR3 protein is CASIDDRGRNTIYF. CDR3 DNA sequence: TGTGCCAGCATTGACGACAGGGGTAGAAACACCATATATTTT.

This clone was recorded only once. The CDR3: CASSLGDRVSQPQHF. The CDR3 region has the DNA TGTGCCAGCAGCTTGGGCGACAGGGTGAGTCAGCCCCAGCATTTT. The genes are TRBV5-8 and TRBJ1-5, with 7 bases matching TRBD1. The CDR3 sequence is 15 residues long. Germline loops: CDR1 SGHTS, CDR2 YDEGEE. Trimming at V came to 0 bases and at J to 6 bases, leaving 6 bases not matched to a gene.

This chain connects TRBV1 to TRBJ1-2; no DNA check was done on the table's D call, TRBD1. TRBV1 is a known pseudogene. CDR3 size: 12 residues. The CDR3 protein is CTRTRTGHGYTF. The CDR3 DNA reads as TGCACCAGGACAAGGACAGGTCATGGCTACACCTTC.

The CDR3 DNA follows: TGCGCCAGCAGCTTACAGGGTTGGTATAATTCACCCCTCCACTTT. It is translated as CASSLQGWYNSPLHF. The chain joins TRBV5-1 to TRBJ1-6; maybe TRBD1 (6 bases). The V end was cut by 2 bases, the J end by 4 bases, with 10 bases between. The CDR3 runs to 15 residues. The germline CDR1 and CDR2 sequences are SGHRS and YFSETQ.

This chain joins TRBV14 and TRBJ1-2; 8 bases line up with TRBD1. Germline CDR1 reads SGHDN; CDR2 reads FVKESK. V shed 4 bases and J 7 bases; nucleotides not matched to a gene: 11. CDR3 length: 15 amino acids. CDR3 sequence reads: CASSRLLGQGSGYTF. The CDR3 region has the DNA TGTGCCAGCAGCCGTCTCTTAGGACAGGGAAGTGGCTACACCTTC.

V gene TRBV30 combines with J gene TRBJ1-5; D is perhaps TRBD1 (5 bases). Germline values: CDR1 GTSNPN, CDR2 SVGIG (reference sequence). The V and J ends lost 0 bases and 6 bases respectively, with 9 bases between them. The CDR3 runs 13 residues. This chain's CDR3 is CAWSVRGVQPQHF. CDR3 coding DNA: TGTGCCTGGAGTGTACGGGGGGTTCAGCCCCAGCATTTT.

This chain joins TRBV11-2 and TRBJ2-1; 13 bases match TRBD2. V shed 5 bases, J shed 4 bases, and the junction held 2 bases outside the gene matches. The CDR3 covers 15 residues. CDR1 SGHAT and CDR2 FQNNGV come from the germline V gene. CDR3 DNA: TGTGCCAGCAGCGGGACTAGCGGGATGTACAATGAGCAGTTCTTC. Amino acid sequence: CASSGTSGMYNEQFF.

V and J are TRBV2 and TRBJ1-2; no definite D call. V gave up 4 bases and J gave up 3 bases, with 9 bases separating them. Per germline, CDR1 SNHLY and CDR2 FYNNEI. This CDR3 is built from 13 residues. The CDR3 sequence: CASSAGSDYGYTF. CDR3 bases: TGTGCCAGCAGTGCCGGGTCAGACTATGGCTACACCTTC.

CDR3 DNA sequence: TGCAGTGTCAACGGGAGGGGGACGCAGTATTTT. Protein sequence: CSVNGRGTQYF. The chain employs TRBV20-1 and TRBJ2-3; 8 bases fit TRBD2. CDR3 size: 11 residues. J gave up 9 bases and V 7 bases, and 6 bases lay outside the gene matches. The germline CDR1 and CDR2 sequences are DFQATT and SNEGSKA (reference sequence).

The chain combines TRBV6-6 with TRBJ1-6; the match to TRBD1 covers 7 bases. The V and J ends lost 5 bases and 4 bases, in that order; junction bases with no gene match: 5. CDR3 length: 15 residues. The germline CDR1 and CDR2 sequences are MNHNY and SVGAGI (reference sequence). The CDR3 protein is CASSGPGQYNSPLHF. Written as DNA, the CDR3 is TGTGCCAGCAGTGGACCGGGACAGTATAATTCACCCCTCCACTTT.

CDR3 nucleotide sequence: TGTGCCACCAGCAGAGTGGGGGGTATTAATGAAAAACTGTTTTTT. Translation gives CATSRVGGINEKLFF. The rearrangement links TRBV15 to TRBJ1-4, with a weak D call TRBD1 (5 bases). This CDR3 is 15 amino acids long. Germline values: CDR1 LNHNV, CDR2 YYDKDF (reference sequence). With 1 base removed from V and 4 bases from J, the gap between germline ends came to 10 bases. Using reference TRBV15 and TRBJ1-4 for the parts outside the CDR3, the full variable domain is DAMVIQNPRYQVTQFGKPVTLSCSQTLNHNVMYWYQQKSSQAPKLLFHYYDKDFNNEADTPDNFQSRRPNTSFCFLDIRSPGLGDTAMYLCATSRVGGINEKLFFGSGTQLSVL.

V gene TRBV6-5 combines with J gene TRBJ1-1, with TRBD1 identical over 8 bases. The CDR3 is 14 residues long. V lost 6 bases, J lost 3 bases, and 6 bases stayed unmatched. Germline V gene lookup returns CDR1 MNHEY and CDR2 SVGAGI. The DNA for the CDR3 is TGTGCCAGCAGGCGGACAGGGAGGGACACTGAAGCTTTCTTT. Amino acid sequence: CASRRTGRDTEAFF.

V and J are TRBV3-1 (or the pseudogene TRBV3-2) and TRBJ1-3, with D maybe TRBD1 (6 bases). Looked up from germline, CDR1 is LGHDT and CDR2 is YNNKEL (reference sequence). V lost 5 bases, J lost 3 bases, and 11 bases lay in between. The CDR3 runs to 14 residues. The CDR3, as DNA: TGTGCCAGCAGCTCACAGGGAAGTGGAAACACCATATATTTT. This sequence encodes CASSSQGSGNTIYF.

The CDR3 nucleotides read TGCAGTGCTTCTGTAGTTATGGAAGCTTTCTTT. Its protein is CSASVVMEAFF. V gene TRBV20-1 combines with J gene TRBJ1-1, with D uncertain. V was cut by 5 bases and J by 8 bases, with 12 bases left in between. The V gene's germline CDR1 is DFQATT and CDR2 SNEGSKA (reference sequence). The CDR3 runs 11 residues.

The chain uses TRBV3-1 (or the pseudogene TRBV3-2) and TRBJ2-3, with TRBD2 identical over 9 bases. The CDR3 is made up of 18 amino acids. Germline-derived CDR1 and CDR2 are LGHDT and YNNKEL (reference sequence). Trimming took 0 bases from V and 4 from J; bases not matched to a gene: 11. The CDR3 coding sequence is TGTGCCAGCAGCCAAGACTTCCGGGGGGCGGGAGGGGCAGATACGCAGTATTTT. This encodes CASSQDFRGAGGADTQYF.

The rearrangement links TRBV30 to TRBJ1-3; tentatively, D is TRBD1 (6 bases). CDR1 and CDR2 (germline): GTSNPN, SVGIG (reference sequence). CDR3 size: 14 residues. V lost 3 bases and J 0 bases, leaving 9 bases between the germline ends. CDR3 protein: CAWRTGSSGNTIYF. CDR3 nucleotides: TGTGCCTGGAGGACAGGAAGCTCTGGAAACACCATATATTTT.

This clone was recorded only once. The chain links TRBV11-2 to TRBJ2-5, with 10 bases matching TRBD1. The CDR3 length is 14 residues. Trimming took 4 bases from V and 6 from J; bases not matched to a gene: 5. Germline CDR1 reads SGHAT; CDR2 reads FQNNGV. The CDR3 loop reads CASSWTGGGQTQYF. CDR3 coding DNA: TGTGCCAGCAGCTGGACAGGGGGTGGACAGACCCAGTACTTC. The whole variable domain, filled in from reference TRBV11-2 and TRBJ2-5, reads EAGVAQSPRYKIIEKRQSVAFWCNPISGHATLYWYQQILGQGPKLLIQFQNNGVVDDSQLPKDRFSAERLKGVDSTLKIQPAKLEDSAVYLCASSWTGGGQTQYFGPGTRLLVL.

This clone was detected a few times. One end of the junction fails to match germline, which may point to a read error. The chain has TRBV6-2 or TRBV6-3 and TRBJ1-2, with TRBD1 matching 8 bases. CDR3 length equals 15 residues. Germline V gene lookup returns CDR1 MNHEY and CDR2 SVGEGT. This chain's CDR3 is CASSYFGTGDMNLYF. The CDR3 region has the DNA TGTGCCAGCAGTTACTTCGGGACAGGAGATATGAATTTGTACTTC.

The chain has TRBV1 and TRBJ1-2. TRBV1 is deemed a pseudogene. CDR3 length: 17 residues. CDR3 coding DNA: TGCACCACCACGAAGACCCTCGGGGGGGATCCTGACTATGGCTACACCTTC. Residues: CTTTKTLGGDPDYGYTF.

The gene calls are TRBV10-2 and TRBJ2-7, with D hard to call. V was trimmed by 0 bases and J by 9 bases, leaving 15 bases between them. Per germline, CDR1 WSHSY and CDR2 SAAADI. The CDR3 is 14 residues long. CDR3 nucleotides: TGCGCCAGCAGTGAGTCGACACTCTCTCACGGGCAGTACTTC. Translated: CASSESTLSHGQYF.